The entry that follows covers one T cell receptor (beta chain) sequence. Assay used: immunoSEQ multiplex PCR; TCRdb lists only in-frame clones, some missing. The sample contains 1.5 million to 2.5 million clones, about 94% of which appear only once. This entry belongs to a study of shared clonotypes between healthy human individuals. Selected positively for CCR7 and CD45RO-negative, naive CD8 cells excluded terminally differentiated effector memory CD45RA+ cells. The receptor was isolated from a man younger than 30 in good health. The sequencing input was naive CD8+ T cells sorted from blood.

Here the CDR3 DNA reads TGTGCCAGCTGCAGGGCCCTCTCCTACGAGCAGTACTTC. This sequence encodes CASCRALSYEQYF. This chain uses TRBV6-1 with TRBJ2-7; D possibly corresponds to TRBD1 (5 bases). CDR1 is MNHNS, CDR2 SASEGT, per germline. The CDR3 contains 13 residues. Trimming stripped 8 bases from V and 0 bases from J, with 11 bases between.